This TCR beta chain is from a study of T cell changes during pregnancy in multiple sclerosis. Germline CDR1 is SGHNT and CDR2 is YYREEE (reference sequence). The CDR3 contains 17 residues. V lost 5 bases, J lost 2 bases, and 10 bases stayed unmatched. Sequenced by immunoSEQ multiplex PCR; TCRdb stores in-frame clones only, minus some. The sample shows approximately 60,000 clones, about 90% of them seen only once. This chain links TRBV5-4 with TRBJ2-5; 12 positions agree with TRBD2. This TCR was sampled from a female donor in good health, enrolled as a control in a pregnancy study. The specimen comprised peripheral blood, sampled in the third trimester of pregnancy. The CDR3 spells CASSFLAGGSSQETQYF. DNA of the CDR3: TGTGCCAGCAGTTTCCTAGCGGGGGGGAGTAGTCAAGAGACCCAGTACTTC.